This T cell receptor beta chain is drawn from a study of blood T cell repertoires in COVID-19 (dated by TCRdb to 2020 to 2021). For context, the study as a whole: Collaborator samples came from the United States, Italy and Spain and covered acute and convalescent phases of COVID-19. The material from the prospective study consisted of cDNA or gDNA derived from T cells, B-cell-depleted T cells, or PBMCs. Deeply sampled blood TCRbeta repertoires from subjects exposed to, actively infected with, or recovered from COVID-19 were included in the dataset. The repertoires were made available in a free public database intended to serve as a resource for research on the immune response to SARS-CoV-2. Samples were obtained from the ongoing ImmuneRACE study (first 160 participants) and from about 1,300 subjects provided by 6 global collaborators. A de-identified subject ID, COVID-19 status, age in years and sex were almost always included in the sample metadata. Where available, HLA class I and class II types were taken from metadata supplied by the sample provider and were not determined by assay-based typing. Overall study outcomes, separate from this receptor: The amount of clinical and demographic metadata varied by source and participant and was provided uncurated.

In the case of this clone: Its antigen has not been determined. Base qualities are not recorded, but no much larger clone differs from it by a single base.

TCRbeta CDR3 regions were amplified from genomic DNA using the immunoSEQ Assay, a bias-controlled multiplex PCR. The authors processed their data as follows. The number of nucleated cells in each sample was estimated from the amplification of reference gene primers within the assay. To quantify the absolute abundance of each unique TCRbeta CDR3 rearrangement, sequence reads were collapsed and filtered. For each sample, productive Simpson clonality was calculated as the square root of Simpson's diversity index across productive rearrangements. TCRdb holds this immuneACCESS table with in-frame rearrangements only. Some clones are missing; in checked studies, unresolved V genes explain under half, and the rest has no known cause. The V and J calls and the clone size are those of that table, but D and trimming were determined from the DNA. This sample is represented by roughly 260,000 clones; 87% of them were singletons. Clones ranked in the top ten supply 2% to 3% of the sample.

The collaborating institutions used their own protocols to collect whole blood in K2EDTA tubes. For TCRbeta analysis, collaborators shipped samples as frozen whole blood, isolated PBMCs, or DNA extracted from either of those sample types. The receptor was isolated from a woman aged 45-65 years with acute or convalescent COVID-19. Source material: peripheral blood.

The nucleotides read TGTGCCAGCAGCAAAGTGGAGGGACAGGGGCGCTACGAGCAGTACTTC. It translates as CASSKVEGQGRYEQYF. The chain links TRBV21-1 with TRBJ2-7; the DNA was not compared with TRBD1, the D call given in the table. TRBV21-1 is a recognized pseudogene. The CDR3 runs 16 residues from the cysteine to the phenylalanine. CDR3 DNA is the only sequence kept; it has 48 bases, read in frame from the first base.